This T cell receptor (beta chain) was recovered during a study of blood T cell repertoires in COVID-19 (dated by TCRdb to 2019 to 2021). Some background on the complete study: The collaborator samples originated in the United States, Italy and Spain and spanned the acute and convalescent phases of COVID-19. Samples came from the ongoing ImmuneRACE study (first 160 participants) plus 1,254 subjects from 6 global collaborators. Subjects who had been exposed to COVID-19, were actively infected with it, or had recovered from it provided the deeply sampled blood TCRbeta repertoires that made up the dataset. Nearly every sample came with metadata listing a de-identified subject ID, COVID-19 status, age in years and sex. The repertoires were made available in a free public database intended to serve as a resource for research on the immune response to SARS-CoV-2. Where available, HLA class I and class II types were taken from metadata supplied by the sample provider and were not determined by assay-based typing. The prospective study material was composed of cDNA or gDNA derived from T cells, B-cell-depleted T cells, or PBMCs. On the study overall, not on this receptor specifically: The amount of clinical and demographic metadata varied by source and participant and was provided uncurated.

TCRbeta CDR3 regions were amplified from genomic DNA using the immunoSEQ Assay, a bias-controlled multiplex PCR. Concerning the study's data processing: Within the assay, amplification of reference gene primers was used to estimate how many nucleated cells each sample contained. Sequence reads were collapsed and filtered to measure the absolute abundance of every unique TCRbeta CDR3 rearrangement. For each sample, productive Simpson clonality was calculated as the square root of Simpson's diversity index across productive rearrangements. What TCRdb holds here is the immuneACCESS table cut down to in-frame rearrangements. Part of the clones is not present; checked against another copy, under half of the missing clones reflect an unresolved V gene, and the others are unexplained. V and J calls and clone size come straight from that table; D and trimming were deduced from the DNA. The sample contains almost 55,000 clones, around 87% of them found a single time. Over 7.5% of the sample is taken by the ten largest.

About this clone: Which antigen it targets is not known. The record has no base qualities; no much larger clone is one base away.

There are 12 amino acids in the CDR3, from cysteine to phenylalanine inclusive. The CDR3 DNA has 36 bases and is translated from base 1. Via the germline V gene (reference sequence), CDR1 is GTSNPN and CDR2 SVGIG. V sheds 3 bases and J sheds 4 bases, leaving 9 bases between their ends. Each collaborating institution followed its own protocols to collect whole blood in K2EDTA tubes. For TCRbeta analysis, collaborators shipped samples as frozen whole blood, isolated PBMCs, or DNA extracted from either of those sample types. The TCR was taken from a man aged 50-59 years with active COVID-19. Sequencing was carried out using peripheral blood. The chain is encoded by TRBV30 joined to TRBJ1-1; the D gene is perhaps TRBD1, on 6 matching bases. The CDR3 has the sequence CAWSQGFTEAFF. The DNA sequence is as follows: TGTGCCTGGAGCCAGGGGTTCACTGAAGCTTTCTTT.